The next 5 T cell receptor beta chains were all read from a single sample in a study of PD-L1 blockade in urothelial cancer. Time point defined: pretreatment peripheral blood. This table comes from immunoSEQ multiplex PCR, and its TCRdb copy is limited to in-frame clones, with some not included. This table has around 100,000 clones, around 90% appearing once. The sequences come from PBMCs, collected around atezolizumab (anti-PD-L1) treatment. The receptors shown here come from a man between 60 and 75 years old with urothelial cancer.

The chain links TRBV5-1 to TRBJ2-1; D possibly corresponds to TRBD2 (5 bases). The CDR3 is 15 amino acids. Germline assignment: CDR1 SGHRS and CDR2 YFSETQ. With 0 bases removed from V and 10 bases from J, the gap between germline ends came to 17 bases. The DNA for the CDR3 is TGCGCCAGCAGCTTGGACGGGAACCCCTCGTGGGAGCAGTTCTTC. Translated: CASSLDGNPSWEQFF. Using reference TRBV5-1 and TRBJ2-1 for the parts outside the CDR3, the full variable domain is KAGVTQTPRYLIKTRGQQVTLSCSPISGHRSVSWYQQTPGQGLQFLFEYFSETQRNKGNFPGRFSGRQFSNSRSEMNVSTLELGDSALYLCASSLDGNPSWEQFFGPGTRLTVL.

This clone appeared once. This rearrangement joins TRBV6-1 to TRBJ1-4; 7 nucleotides align to TRBD1. V lost 4 bases to trimming and J lost 7 bases; unmatched junction nucleotides: 6. The CDR3 has 14 amino acids. Germline assignment: CDR1 MNHNS and CDR2 SASEGT. The DNA of the CDR3 is TGTGCCAGCAGTGGAGCCAGGGGGGCTGAAAAACTGTTTTTT. Translating gives CASSGARGAEKLFF.

The rearrangement joins TRBV19 to TRBJ2-7; 10 nucleotides match TRBD1. After removal of 11 bases from V and 0 bases from J, the junction contained 7 bases not matched to a gene. Germline lookup yields CDR1 LNHDA and CDR2 SQIVND (reference sequence). This CDR3 comprises 14 residues. The CDR3 region is CASKDRGDSYEQYF. CDR3 bases: TGTGCCTCCAAGGACAGGGGGGACTCCTACGAGCAGTACTTC.

This chain uses TRBV18 with TRBJ2-2; D possibly corresponds to TRBD1 (6 bases). Trimming took 2 bases from V and 0 from J, leaving 19 bases between them. This CDR3 is built from 19 residues. The germline CDR1 and CDR2 sequences are KGHSH and LQKENI. The CDR3 region has the DNA TGTGCCAGCTCACCATTCCATCAGGGGATCCTGACGAACACCGGGGAGCTGTTTTTT. It encodes CASSPFHQGILTNTGELFF.

As DNA, the CDR3 is TGCGCCAGCAGCCAACACAGCAATGAGCAGTTCTTC. It yields the protein CASSQHSNEQFF. The rearrangement joins TRBV4-1 to TRBJ2-1, with unresolved D. Germline CDR1 is MGHRA and CDR2 is YSYEKL. This CDR3 comprises 12 residues. Trimming cost V 2 bases and J 6 bases, with 5 bases left between them.